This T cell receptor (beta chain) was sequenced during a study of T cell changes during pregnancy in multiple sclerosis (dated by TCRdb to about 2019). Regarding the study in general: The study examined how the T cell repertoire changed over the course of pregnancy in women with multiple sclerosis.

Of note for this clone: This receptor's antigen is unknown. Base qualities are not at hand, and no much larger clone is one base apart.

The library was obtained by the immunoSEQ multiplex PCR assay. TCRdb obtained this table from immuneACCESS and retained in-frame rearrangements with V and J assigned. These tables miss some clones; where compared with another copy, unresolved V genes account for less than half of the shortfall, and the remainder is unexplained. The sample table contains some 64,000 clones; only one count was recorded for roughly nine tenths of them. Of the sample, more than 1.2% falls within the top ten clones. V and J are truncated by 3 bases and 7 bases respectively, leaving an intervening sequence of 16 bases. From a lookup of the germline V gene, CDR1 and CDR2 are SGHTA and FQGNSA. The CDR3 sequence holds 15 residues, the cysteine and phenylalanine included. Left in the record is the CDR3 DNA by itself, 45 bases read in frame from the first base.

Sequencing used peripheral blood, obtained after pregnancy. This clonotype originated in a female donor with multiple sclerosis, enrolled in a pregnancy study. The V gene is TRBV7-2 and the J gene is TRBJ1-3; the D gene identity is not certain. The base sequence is TGTGCCAGCAGCTTCAGCCTCGGGGAAAGGAACACCATATATTTT. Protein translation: CASSFSLGERNTIYF.